The subject of this entry is one T cell receptor beta chain. Its antigen remains unidentified. The sample belongs to a study of blood T cells in healthy people across ages. Trimming removed 6 bases from V and 5 bases from J, with 16 bases in between. The CDR3 is 15 residues long. Germline CDR1 is MNHNY and CDR2 is SVGAGI (reference sequence). Findings and caveats of the study: Diversity was estimated from one million T cells, and these estimates were considered underestimates.

Through a sample-barcoded 5' primer and a J-beta primer mix, a second PCR was run for roughly 6 to 12 cycles. CDR3-containing paired-end reads numbered at least 2.5 million in each sample. TCRdb analysed the 5' RACE reads with MiXCR anew, one entry per CDR3 protein. The repertoire holds around 1.5 million distinct CDR3 sequences, 42% seen once, with 6.5% to 10% in the top ten. Sequencing was carried out using blood. The clonotype comes from a woman younger than 35 in good health. V usage is TRBV6-6 and J usage is TRBJ2-2; possibly TRBD1 for D (7 bases). CDR3 sequence reads: CASSSFSGGTGELFF. For the CDR3, the DNA is TGTGCCAGCAGCTCCTTCTCAGGGGGGACCGGGGAGCTGTTTTTT.